Following are 19 T cell receptor beta chains from one sample sequenced in a study of cytomegalovirus exposure and HLA in healthy donors. The PCR contained 60 Vbeta and 13 Jbeta primers. Profiling relied on immunoSEQ multiplex PCR, and the TCRdb table lists in-frame clones only, not all of them. The data contain some 170,000 clones, 82% of them singletons. Material: PBMCs. These receptors originate from a girl aged 10-17 years in good health and CMV-seropositive.

This clone was seen just once. The chain is built from TRBV13 and TRBJ1-5; tentative D call: TRBD1 (5 bases). V lost 0 bases and J lost 6, with 6 bases in between. Germline CDR1 is PRHDT and CDR2 is FYEKMQ (reference sequence). The CDR3 is made up of 13 amino acids. Here the CDR3 reads CASSLGGGQPQHF. The CDR3, as DNA: TGTGCCAGCAGCTTAGGGGGGGGTCAGCCCCAGCATTTT.

This clone was seen a handful of times. The chain has TRBV30 and TRBJ2-3; D is possibly TRBD1 (5 bases). Per germline, CDR1 GTSNPN and CDR2 SVGIG (reference sequence). Trimming removed 1 base from V and 5 bases from J, with 22 bases in between. The CDR3 extends over 17 amino acids. Here the CDR3 reads CAWSAGKLPRTRDTQYF. As DNA, the CDR3 is TGTGCCTGGAGTGCAGGGAAACTTCCCCGAACCCGAGATACGCAGTATTTT.

This chain connects TRBV6-5 to TRBJ1-2, with 8 bases lining up with TRBD1. V shed 5 bases and J 3 bases; nucleotides not matched to a gene: 8. The CDR3 runs to 15 residues. CDR1 and CDR2 from the germline V gene are MNHEY and SVGAGI. The CDR3 DNA reads as TGTGCCAGCAGTCCAACGACGACAGGGGACTATGGCTACACCTTC. Translated, it gives CASSPTTTGDYGYTF.

Written as DNA, the CDR3 is TGTGCCAGTAGTACAGGGGCTTTCTACGAGCAGTACTTC. Amino acids: CASSTGAFYEQYF. This chain uses TRBV19 with TRBJ2-7; D may be TRBD1 (6 bases). V dropped 4 bases and J dropped 3 bases, with 10 bases sitting between them. The V gene's germline CDR1 is LNHDA and CDR2 SQIVND (reference sequence). This CDR3 has 13 amino acids.

The chain links TRBV28 to TRBJ1-1; the D is unclear. Trimming removed 5 bases from V and 1 base from J, with 5 bases in between. The CDR3 has 12 residues. The germline gives CDR1 MDHEN, CDR2 SYDVKM. CDR3 sequence reads: CASSPWNTEAFF. The CDR3 coding sequence is TGTGCCAGCAGTCCGTGGAACACTGAAGCTTTCTTT. The full variable domain, in which reference TRBV28 and TRBJ1-1 provide the parts outside the CDR3, is DVKVTQSSRYLVKRTGEKVFLECVQDMDHENMFWYRQDPGLGLRLIYFSYDVKMKEKGDIPEGYSVSREKKERFSLILESASTNQTSMYLCASSPWNTEAFFGQGTRLTVV.

This chain connects TRBV4-1 to TRBJ1-2, with D uncertain. Germline V gene lookup returns CDR1 MGHRA and CDR2 YSYEKL. V dropped 1 base and J dropped 2 bases, with 8 bases sitting between them. There are 14 residues in the CDR3. CDR3 in DNA: TGCGCCAGCAGCCAAGGTCTCGGGAACTATGGCTACACCTTC. The encoded protein is CASSQGLGNYGYTF.

V is TRBV29-1 and J is TRBJ2-1, with 10 bases fitting TRBD2. Germline V gives CDR1 SQVTM, CDR2 ANQGSEA. The CDR3 loop spans 17 amino acids. V was pared by 1 base and J by 8 bases, with 14 bases of the junction left unmatched. CDR3 residues: CSVEGWASGSLVDEQFF. DNA of the CDR3: TGCAGCGTTGAAGGGTGGGCTAGCGGGAGTCTAGTGGATGAGCAGTTCTTC.

CDR3 sequence: CASSAGFHEQFF. DNA for the CDR3: TGTGCCAGCAGTGCAGGGTTCCATGAGCAGTTCTTC. The rearrangement links TRBV27 to TRBJ2-1; a possible D gene is TRBD1 (5 bases). The V and J ends lost 5 bases and 8 bases respectively, with 10 bases between them. Germline lookup yields CDR1 MNHEY and CDR2 SMNVEV (reference sequence). CDR3 length: 12 residues.

This sequence joins TRBV28 and TRBJ1-2, with D possibly matching TRBD1 (5 bases). The CDR3 runs to 14 residues. Trimming stripped 4 bases from V and 4 bases from J, with 13 bases between. The germline gives CDR1 MDHEN, CDR2 SYDVKM. CDR3 in amino acids: CASSSGTEPYGYTF. CDR3 sequence (DNA): TGTGCCAGCAGTTCCGGGACTGAACCCTATGGCTACACCTTC.

A note on this clone: In the same sample, other DNA sequences code for this CDR3. This chain uses TRBV7-9 with TRBJ2-5; D ambiguous. Trimming shortened V by 0 bases and J by 1 base, and 6 bases separated the two germline ends. Germline V gene lookup returns CDR1 SEHNR and CDR2 FQNEAQ (reference sequence). The CDR3 spans 14 residues. CDR3 in DNA: TGTGCCAGCAGCTTAGCGGCAGGCCAAGAGACCCAGTACTTC. Protein: CASSLAAGQETQYF. Combining the CDR3 with reference TRBV7-9 and TRBJ2-5 gives the whole variable domain DTGVSQNPRHKITKRGQNVTFRCDPISEHNRLYWYRQTLGQGPEFLTYFQNEAQLEKSRLLSDRFSAERPKGSFSTLEIQRTEQGDSAMYLCASSLAAGQETQYFGPGTRLLVL.

The chain is built from TRBV18 and TRBJ2-3; D is possibly TRBD2 (6 bases). Trimming removed 3 bases at V and 0 bases at J, with 10 bases between. Germline CDR1 reads KGHSH; CDR2 reads LQKENI. The CDR3 runs to 15 residues. Here the CDR3 reads CASSPPSVSTDTQYF. The CDR3 coding sequence is TGTGCCAGCTCACCTCCTAGCGTTAGCACAGATACGCAGTATTTT. Full variable domain (missing parts from reference TRBV18 and TRBJ2-3): NAGVMQNPRHLVRRRGQEARLRCSPMKGHSHVYWYRQLPEEGLKFMVYLQKENIIDESGMPKERFSAEFPKEGPSILRIQQVVRGDSAAYFCASSPPSVSTDTQYFGPGTRLTVL.

Only one count was recorded for this clone. This rearrangement joins TRBV7-3 to TRBJ2-2; the match to TRBD1 covers 7 bases. This CDR3 is built from 15 residues. CDR1 and CDR2 from the germline V gene are SGHTA and FQGTGA. Trimming took 2 bases from V and 4 from J; bases not matched to a gene: 4. CDR3 coding DNA: TGTGCCAGCAGCTTATCCGGGACAGTCACCGGGGAGCTGTTTTTT. It translates to CASSLSGTVTGELFF.

This sequence joins TRBV11-2 and TRBJ2-5; D is unresolved. Germline V CDR1 and CDR2: SGHAT, FQNNGV. The CDR3 length is 13 residues. V lost 1 base to trimming and J lost 1 base, with 4 bases between them. This CDR3 reads CASSLGSQETQYF. The CDR3 DNA is TGTGCCAGCAGCTTAGGCAGCCAAGAGACCCAGTACTTC. The full variable domain, completed using reference TRBV11-2 and TRBJ2-5, is EAGVAQSPRYKIIEKRQSVAFWCNPISGHATLYWYQQILGQGPKLLIQFQNNGVVDDSQLPKDRFSAERLKGVDSTLKIQPAKLEDSAVYLCASSLGSQETQYFGPGTRLLVL.

The rearrangement uses TRBV5-8 and TRBJ1-1, with 7 bases identical to TRBD1. Germline-derived CDR1 and CDR2 are SGHTS and YDEGEE. The CDR3 sequence is 18 residues long. The V gene end was trimmed by 1 base and the J gene end by 0 bases; junction bases not matched to a gene: 12. CDR3 amino acids: CASSLSVTGSPLNTEAFF. CDR3 nucleotides: TGTGCCAGCAGCTTGTCAGTGACAGGGAGCCCCCTGAACACTGAAGCTTTCTTT.

This clone came up a few times. This sequence joins TRBV18 and TRBJ2-1, with 11 bases aligning to TRBD2. This CDR3 is built from 17 residues. V was pared by 0 bases and J by 4 bases, with 5 bases of the junction left unmatched. Germline CDR1 is KGHSH and CDR2 is LQKENI. The CDR3 region is CASSPPGTSGNYNEQFF. In DNA form, the CDR3 reads TGTGCCAGCTCACCACCGGGGACTAGCGGAAATTACAATGAGCAGTTCTTC. The whole variable domain, filled in from reference TRBV18 and TRBJ2-1, reads NAGVMQNPRHLVRRRGQEARLRCSPMKGHSHVYWYRQLPEEGLKFMVYLQKENIIDESGMPKERFSAEFPKEGPSILRIQQVVRGDSAAYFCASSPPGTSGNYNEQFFGPGTRLTVL.

CDR3 in amino acids: CASSLLRDRGGEQYF. The DNA for the CDR3 is TGTGCCAGCAGTTTACTCCGGGACAGGGGCGGCGAGCAGTACTTC. The V and J genes are TRBV27 and TRBJ2-7; 10 bases agree with TRBD1. V trimming: 2 bases; J trimming: 6 bases; junction bases outside the gene matches: 7. This CDR3 spans 15 amino acids. Germline V lookup: CDR1 MNHEY, CDR2 SMNVEV (reference sequence).

This clone was detected only a few times. V gene TRBV7-2 combines with J gene TRBJ1-2; tentatively, D is TRBD1 (6 bases). The CDR3 length is 12 residues. V lost 5 bases to trimming and J lost 13 bases, with 17 bases between them. Germline-derived CDR1 and CDR2 are SGHTA and FQGNSA. The CDR3 DNA reads TGTGCCAGCAGCCCCGGGACACCGGTTCTCACCTTC. Protein sequence: CASSPGTPVLTF.

This chain connects TRBV10-3 to TRBJ1-1, with 10 bases that match TRBD1. From germline, CDR1 is ENHRY and CDR2 SYGVKD. J lost 5 bases, V lost 8 bases, and 8 bases had no gene match. CDR3 length: 14 amino acids. CDR3 sequence: CAILGTGDHTEAFF. In DNA form, the CDR3 reads TGTGCCATCTTGGGGACAGGGGATCATACTGAAGCTTTCTTT.

This chain connects TRBV10-3 to TRBJ2-3, with TRBD1 identical over 11 bases. The germline V gene encodes CDR1 ENHRY and CDR2 SYGVKD. V was clipped by 3 bases and J by 6 bases; unmatched bases: 8. The CDR3 has 16 residues. The CDR3 sequence is CAISDGQGATADTQYF. The DNA of the CDR3 is TGTGCCATCAGTGACGGACAGGGGGCAACGGCCGATACGCAGTATTTT.